This TCR beta chain originates from a study of molecular identifiers for immune sequencing clone quantification. TCRdb reprocessed the PCR reads via MiXCR and lists one record per CDR3 protein. The sample has hundreds of thousands of distinct CDR3 sequences; 25% are singletons. This CDR3 has 14 amino acids. Per germline, CDR1 SGHVS and CDR2 FNYEAQ. V lost 1 base and J lost 1, with 7 bases in between. This clonotype was seen repeatedly, ten times or more. The chain recombines TRBV7-6 with TRBJ1-1; D remains ambiguous. The source material was naive CD8+ T cells from blood, with Jurkat cell RNA spiked in. Specified subset: FACS-sorted CD8+CD4-CCR7+CD45RA+ naive T cells. This receptor was taken from a human donor in good health. Some libraries in this study had Jurkat cell RNA spiked in. DNA of the CDR3: TGTGCCAGCAGCTTAGGGCCGGGGAACACTGAAGCTTTCTTT. It encodes CASSLGPGNTEAFF.